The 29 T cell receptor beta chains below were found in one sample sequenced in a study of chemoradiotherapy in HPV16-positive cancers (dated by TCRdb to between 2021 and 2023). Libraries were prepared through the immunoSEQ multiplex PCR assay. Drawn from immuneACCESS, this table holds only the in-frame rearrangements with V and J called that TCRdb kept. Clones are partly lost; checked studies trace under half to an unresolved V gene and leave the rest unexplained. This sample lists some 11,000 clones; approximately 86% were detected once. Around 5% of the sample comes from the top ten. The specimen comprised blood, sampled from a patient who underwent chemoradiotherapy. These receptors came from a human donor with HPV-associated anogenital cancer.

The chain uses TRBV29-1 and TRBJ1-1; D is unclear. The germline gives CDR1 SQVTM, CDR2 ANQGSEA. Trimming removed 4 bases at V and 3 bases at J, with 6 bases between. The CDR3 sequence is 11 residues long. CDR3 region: CSVGTYTEAFF. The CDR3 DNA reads TGCAGCGTTGGCACCTACACTGAAGCTTTCTTT. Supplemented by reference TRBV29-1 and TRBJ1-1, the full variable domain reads SAVISQKPSRDICQRGTSLTIQCQVDSQVTMMFWYRQQPGQSLTLIATANQGSEATYESGFVIDKFPISRPNLTFSTLTVSNMSPEDSSIYLCSVGTYTEAFFGQGTRLTVV.

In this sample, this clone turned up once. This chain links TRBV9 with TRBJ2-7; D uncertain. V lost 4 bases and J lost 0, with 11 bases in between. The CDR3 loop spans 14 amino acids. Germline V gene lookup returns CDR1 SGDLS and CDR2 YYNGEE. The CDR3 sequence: CASSFDGRSYEQYF. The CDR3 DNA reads TGTGCCAGCAGCTTTGACGGGCGCTCCTACGAGCAGTACTTC.

The chain's CDR3 is CASSRGDRGFEETQYF. The CDR3 bases are TGTGCCAGCAGCCGCGGGGACAGGGGTTTCGAGGAGACCCAGTACTTC. This chain links TRBV6-6 with TRBJ2-5, with 10 bases identical to TRBD1. The germline CDR1 and CDR2 sequences are MNHNY and SVGAGI (reference sequence). Losses at the gene ends were 6 bases for V and 5 bases for J; bases not matched to a gene: 12. The CDR3 contains 16 residues.

CDR3 sequence reads: CATSVSNTEAFF. CDR3 in DNA: TGTGCCACCTCAGTCTCGAACACTGAAGCTTTCTTT. The chain has TRBV15 and TRBJ1-1; unclear D gene. The CDR3 consists of 12 residues. V lost 8 bases and J lost 1, with 8 bases in between. Germline assignment: CDR1 LNHNV and CDR2 YYDKDF (reference sequence).

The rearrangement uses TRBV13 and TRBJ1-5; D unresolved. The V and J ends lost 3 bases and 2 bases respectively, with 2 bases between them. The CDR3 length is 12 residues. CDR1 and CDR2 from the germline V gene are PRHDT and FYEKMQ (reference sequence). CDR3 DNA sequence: TGTGCCAGCAGCTTTCGCAATCAGCCCCAGCATTTT. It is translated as CASSFRNQPQHF.

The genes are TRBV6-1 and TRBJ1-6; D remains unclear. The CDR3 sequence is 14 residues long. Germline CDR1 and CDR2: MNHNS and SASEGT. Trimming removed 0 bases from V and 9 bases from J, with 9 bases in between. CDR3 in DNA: TGTGCCAGCAGTGAAGCGTACTCAAGTTCACCCCTCCACTTT. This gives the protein CASSEAYSSSPLHF.

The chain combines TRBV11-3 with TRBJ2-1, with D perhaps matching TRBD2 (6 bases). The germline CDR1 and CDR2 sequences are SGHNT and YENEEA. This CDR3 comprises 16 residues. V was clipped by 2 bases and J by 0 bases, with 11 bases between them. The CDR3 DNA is TGTGCCAGCAGCTTATATAGCGGAAGCTCCTACAATGAGCAGTTCTTC. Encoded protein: CASSLYSGSSYNEQFF.

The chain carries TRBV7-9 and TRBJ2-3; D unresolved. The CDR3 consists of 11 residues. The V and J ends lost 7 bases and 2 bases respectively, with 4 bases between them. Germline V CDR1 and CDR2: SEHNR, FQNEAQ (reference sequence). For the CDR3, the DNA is TGTGCCAGCACAAACACAGATACGCAGTATTTT. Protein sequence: CASTNTDTQYF.

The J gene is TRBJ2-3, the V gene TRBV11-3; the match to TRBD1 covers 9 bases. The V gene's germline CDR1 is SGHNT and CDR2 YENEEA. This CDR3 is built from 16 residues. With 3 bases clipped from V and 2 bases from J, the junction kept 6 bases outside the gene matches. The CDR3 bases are TGTGCCAGCAGCTTTGGGGGACAGGGATTCACAGATACGCAGTATTTT. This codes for CASSFGGQGFTDTQYF.

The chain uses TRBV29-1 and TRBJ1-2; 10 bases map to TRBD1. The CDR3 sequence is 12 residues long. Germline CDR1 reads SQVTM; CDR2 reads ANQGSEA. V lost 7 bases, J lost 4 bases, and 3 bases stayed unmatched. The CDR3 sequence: CSAGTGVYGYTF. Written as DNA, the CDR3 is TGCAGCGCTGGGACAGGGGTCTATGGCTACACCTTC.

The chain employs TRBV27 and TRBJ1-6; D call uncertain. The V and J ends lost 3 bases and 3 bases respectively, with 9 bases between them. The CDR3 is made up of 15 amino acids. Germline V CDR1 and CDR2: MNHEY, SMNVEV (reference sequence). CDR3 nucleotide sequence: TGTGCCAGCAGTTTCACCGGGCTCTATAATTCACCCCTCCACTTT. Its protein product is CASSFTGLYNSPLHF.

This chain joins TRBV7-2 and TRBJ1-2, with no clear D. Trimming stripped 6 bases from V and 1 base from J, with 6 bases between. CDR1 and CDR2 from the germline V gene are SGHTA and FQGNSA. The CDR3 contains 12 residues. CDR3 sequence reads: CASRYSNYGYTF. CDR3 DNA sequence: TGTGCCAGCAGATACAGTAACTATGGCTACACCTTC.

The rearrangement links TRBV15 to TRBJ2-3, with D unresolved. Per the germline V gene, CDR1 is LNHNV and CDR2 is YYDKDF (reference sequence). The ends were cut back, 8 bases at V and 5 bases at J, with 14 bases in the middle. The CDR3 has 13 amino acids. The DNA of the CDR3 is TGTGCCACCCATATCGATCTGGTAGATACGCAGTATTTT. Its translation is CATHIDLVDTQYF. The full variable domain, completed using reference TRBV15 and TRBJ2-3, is DAMVIQNPRYQVTQFGKPVTLSCSQTLNHNVMYWYQQKSSQAPKLLFHYYDKDFNNEADTPDNFQSRRPNTSFCFLDIRSPGLGDTAMYLCATHIDLVDTQYFGPGTRLTVL.

CDR3 coding DNA: TGTGCCAGCTCACCTACAGGGGATAACACAGATACGCAGTATTTT. It is translated as CASSPTGDNTDTQYF. V and J are TRBV18 and TRBJ2-3; 7 positions match TRBD1. The CDR3 extends over 15 amino acids. CDR1 and CDR2 (germline): KGHSH, LQKENI. The junction had 5 bases not matched to a gene; V was cut back by 3 bases and J by 2 bases.

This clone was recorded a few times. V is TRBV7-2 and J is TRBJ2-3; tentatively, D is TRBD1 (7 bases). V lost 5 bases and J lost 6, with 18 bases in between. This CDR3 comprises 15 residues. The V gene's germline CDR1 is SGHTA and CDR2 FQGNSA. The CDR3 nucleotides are TGTGCCAGCAGCCCGACAGGGACTTTCGCGGATACGCAGTATTTT. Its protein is CASSPTGTFADTQYF.

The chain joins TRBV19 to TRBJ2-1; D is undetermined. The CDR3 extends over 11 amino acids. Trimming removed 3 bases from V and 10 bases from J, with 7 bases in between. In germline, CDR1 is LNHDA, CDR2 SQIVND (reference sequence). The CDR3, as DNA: TGTGCCAGTAGTATGTCCGGGGAGCAGTTCTTC. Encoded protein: CASSMSGEQFF. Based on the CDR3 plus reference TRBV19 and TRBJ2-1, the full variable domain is DGGITQSPKYLFRKEGQNVTLSCEQNLNHDAMYWYRQDPGQGLRLIYYSQIVNDFQKGDIAEGYSVSREKKESFPLTVTSAQKNPTAFYLCASSMSGEQFFGPGTRLTVL.

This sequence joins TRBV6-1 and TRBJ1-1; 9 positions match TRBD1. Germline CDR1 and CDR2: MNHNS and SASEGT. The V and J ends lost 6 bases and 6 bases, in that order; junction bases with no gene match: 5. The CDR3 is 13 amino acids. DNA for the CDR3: TGTGCCAGCAGAAACACAGGGGGCCCTGAAGCTTTCTTT. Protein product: CASRNTGGPEAFF.

The DNA of the CDR3 is TGTGCCAGCAGCTTGCCGCGGACAGGGGGGAAAGAGACCCAGTACTTC. Translating gives CASSLPRTGGKETQYF. The chain uses TRBV5-4 and TRBJ2-5; 10 positions match TRBD1. CDR1 SGHNT and CDR2 YYREEE come from the germline V gene (reference sequence). CDR3 length: 16 amino acids. Losses at the gene ends were 1 base for V and 3 bases for J; bases not matched to a gene: 6.

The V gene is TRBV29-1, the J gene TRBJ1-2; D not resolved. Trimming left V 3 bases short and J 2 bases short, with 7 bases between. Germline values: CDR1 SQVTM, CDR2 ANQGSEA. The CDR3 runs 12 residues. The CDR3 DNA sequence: TGCAGCGTTGAGGCAGAGAACTATGGCTACACCTTC. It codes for CSVEAENYGYTF.

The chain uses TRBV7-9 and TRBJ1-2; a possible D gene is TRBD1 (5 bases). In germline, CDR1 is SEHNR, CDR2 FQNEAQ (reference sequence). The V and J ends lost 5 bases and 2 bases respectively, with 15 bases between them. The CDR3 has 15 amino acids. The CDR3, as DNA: TGTGCCAGCAGCCCCCCCCTGACAGACAACTATGGCTACACCTTC. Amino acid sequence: CASSPPLTDNYGYTF.

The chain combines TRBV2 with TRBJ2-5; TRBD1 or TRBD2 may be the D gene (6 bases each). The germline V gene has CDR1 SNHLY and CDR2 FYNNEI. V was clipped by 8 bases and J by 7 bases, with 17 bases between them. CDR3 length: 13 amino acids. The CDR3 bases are TGTGCCAGCCGGGGGCTCAGAGAGGGGACCCAGTACTTC. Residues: CASRGLREGTQYF.

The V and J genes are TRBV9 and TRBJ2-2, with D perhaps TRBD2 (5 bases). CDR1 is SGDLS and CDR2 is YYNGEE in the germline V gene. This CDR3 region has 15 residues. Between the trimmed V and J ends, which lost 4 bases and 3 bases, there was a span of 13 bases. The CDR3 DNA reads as TGTGCCAGCAGCCCTCGGGCACTAGACACCGGGGAGCTGTTTTTT. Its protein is CASSPRALDTGELFF.

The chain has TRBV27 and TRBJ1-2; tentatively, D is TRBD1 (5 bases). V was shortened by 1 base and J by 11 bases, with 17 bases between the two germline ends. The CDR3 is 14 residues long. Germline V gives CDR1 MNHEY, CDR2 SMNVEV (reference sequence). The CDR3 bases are TGTGCCAGCAGTTTATTTTCGGGACTAACGGATTACACCTTC. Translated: CASSLFSGLTDYTF.

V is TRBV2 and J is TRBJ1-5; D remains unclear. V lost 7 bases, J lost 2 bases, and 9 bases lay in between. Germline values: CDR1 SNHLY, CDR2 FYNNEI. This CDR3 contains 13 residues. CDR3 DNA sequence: TGTGCCAGCACAACCTGGGGCAATCAGCCCCAGCATTTT. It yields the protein CASTTWGNQPQHF.

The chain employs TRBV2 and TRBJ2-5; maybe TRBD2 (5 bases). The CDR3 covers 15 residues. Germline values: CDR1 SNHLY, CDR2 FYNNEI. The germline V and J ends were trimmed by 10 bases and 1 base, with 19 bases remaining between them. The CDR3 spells CANQEMGAAQETQYF. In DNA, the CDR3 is TGTGCCAACCAGGAGATGGGAGCGGCCCAAGAGACCCAGTACTTC.

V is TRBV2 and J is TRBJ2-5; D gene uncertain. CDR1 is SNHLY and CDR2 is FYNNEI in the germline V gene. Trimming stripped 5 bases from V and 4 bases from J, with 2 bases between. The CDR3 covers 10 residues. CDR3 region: CASSLETQYF. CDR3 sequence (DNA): TGTGCCAGCAGTCTAGAGACCCAGTACTTC.

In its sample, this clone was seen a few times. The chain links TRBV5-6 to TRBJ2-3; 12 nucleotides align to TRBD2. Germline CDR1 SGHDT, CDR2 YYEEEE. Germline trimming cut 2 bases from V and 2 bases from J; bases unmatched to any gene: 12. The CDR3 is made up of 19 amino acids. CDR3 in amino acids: CASSLLLTGLAGSTDTQYF. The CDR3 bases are TGTGCCAGCAGCTTACTGCTGACCGGACTAGCGGGGTCCACAGATACGCAGTATTTT.

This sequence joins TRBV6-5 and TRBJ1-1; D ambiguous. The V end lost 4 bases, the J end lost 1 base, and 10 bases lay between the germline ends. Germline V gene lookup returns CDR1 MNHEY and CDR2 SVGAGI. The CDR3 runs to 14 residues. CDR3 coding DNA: TGTGCCAGCAGTTGGGGTCGGAAGAACACTGAAGCTTTCTTT. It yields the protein CASSWGRKNTEAFF.

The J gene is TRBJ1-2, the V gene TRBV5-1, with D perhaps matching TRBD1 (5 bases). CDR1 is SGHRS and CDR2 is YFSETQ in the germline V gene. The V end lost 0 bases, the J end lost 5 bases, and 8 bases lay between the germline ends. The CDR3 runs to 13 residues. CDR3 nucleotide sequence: TGCGCCAGCAGCTTGGGGGGGGGTTATGGCTACACCTTC. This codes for CASSLGGGYGYTF.